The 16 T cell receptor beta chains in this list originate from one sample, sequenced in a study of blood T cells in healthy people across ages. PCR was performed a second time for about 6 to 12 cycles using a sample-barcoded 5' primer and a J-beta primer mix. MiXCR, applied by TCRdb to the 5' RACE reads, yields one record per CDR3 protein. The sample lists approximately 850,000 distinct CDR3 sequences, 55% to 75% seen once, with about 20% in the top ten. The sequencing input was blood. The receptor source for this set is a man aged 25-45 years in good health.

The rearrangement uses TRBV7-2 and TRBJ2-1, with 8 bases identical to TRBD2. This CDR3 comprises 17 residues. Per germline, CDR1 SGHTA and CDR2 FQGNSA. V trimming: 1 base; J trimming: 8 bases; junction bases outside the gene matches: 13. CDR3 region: CASSLDSGLVVVDEQFF. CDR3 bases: TGTGCCAGCAGCTTAGACTCGGGACTAGTAGTAGTGGATGAGCAGTTCTTC.

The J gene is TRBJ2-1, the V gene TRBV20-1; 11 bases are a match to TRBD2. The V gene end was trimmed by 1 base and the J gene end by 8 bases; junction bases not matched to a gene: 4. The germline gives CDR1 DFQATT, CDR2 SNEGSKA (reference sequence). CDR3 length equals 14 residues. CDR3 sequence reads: CSARGSGRAYEQFF. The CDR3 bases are TGCAGTGCTAGAGGTAGCGGGAGGGCGTATGAGCAGTTCTTC.

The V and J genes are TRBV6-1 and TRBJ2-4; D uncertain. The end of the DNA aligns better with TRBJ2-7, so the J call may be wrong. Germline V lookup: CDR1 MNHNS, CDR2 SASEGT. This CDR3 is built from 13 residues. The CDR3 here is CASSEELTYEQYF. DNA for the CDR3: TGTGCCAGCAGTGAGGAACTTACCTACGAGCAGTACTTC.

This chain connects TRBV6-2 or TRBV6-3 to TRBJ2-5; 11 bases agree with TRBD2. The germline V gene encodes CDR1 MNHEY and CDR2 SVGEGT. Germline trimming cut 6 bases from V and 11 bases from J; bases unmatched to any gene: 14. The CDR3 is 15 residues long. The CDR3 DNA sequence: TGTGCCAGCAGCCCCGCTAGCGGGAGGTACCGGGAGCAGTACTTC. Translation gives CASSPASGRYREQYF.

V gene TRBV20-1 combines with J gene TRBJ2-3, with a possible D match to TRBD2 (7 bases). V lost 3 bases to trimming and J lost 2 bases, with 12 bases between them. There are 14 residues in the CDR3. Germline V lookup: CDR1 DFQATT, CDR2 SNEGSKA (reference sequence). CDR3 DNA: TGCAGTGCTAGTGGGGGGGCCAACACAGATACGCAGTATTTT. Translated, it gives CSASGGANTDTQYF.

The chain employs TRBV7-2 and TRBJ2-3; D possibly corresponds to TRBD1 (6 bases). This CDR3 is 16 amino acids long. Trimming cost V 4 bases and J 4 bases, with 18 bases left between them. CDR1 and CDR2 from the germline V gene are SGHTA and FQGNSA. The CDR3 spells CASSYTGSRGSDTQYF. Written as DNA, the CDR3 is TGTGCCAGCAGCTATACAGGGAGTCGGGGCTCAGATACGCAGTATTTT.

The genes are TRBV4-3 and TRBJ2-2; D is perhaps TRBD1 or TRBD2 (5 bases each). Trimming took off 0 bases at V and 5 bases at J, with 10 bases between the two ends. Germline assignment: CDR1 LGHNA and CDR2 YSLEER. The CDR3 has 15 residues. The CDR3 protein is CASSQEEGQTGELFF. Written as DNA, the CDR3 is TGCGCCAGCAGCCAAGAAGAGGGGCAAACCGGGGAGCTGTTTTTT.

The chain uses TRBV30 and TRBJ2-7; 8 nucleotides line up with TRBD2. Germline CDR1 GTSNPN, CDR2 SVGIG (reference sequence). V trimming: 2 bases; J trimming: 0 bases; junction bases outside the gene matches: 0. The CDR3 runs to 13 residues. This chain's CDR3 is CAWSTSGSYEQYF. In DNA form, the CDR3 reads TGTGCCTGGAGTACTAGCGGCTCCTACGAGCAGTACTTC.

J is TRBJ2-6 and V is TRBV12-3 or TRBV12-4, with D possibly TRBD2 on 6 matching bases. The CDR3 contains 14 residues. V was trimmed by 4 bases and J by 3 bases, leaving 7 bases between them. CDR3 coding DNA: TGTGCCAGCAGTTGGGGGGTTGGGGCCAACGTCCTGACTTTC. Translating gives CASSWGVGANVLTF.

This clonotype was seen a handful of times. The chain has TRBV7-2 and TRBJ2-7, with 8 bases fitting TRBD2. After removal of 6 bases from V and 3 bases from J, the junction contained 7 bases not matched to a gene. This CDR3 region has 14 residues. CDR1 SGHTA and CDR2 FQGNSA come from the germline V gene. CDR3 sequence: CASSPQRELYEQYF. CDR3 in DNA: TGTGCCAGCAGTCCTCAGCGGGAGCTCTACGAGCAGTACTTC.

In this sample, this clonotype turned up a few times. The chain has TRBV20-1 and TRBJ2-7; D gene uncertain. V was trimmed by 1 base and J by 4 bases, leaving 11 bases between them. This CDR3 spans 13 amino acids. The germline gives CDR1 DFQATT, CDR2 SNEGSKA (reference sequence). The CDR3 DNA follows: TGCAGTGCTAGAGGTAGTGTGCCTTACGAGCAGTACTTC. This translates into CSARGSVPYEQYF.

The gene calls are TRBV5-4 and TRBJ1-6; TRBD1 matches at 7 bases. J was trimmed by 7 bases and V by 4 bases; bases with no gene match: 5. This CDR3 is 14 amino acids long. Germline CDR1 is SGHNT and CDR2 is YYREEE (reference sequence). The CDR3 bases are TGTGCCAGCAGCGGGGACAGTTGGAATTCACCCCTCCACTTT. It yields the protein CASSGDSWNSPLHF.

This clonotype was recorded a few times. The CDR3 sequence: CSARDLITYEQYF. In DNA form, the CDR3 reads TGCAGTGCTAGGGACTTAATCACCTACGAGCAGTACTTC. The chain has TRBV20-1 and TRBJ2-7, with TRBD2 as a possible D gene (5 bases). Trimming cost V 3 bases and J 2 bases, with 11 bases left between them. This CDR3 is built from 13 residues. Germline-derived CDR1 and CDR2 are DFQATT and SNEGSKA (reference sequence).

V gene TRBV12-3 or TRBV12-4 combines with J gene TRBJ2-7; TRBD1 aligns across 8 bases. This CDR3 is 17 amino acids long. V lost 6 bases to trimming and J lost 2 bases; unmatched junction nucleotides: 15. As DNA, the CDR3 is TGTGCCAGCAGCCAATTATCCAGGACAGGGACCACCTACGAGCAGTACTTC. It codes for CASSQLSRTGTTYEQYF.

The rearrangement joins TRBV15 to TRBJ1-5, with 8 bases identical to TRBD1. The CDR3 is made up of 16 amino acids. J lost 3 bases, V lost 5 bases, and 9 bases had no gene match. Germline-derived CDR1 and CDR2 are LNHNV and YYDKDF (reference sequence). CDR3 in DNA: TGTGCCACCAGCGGAAAGACAGGGGCGGTCAATCAGCCCCAGCATTTT. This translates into CATSGKTGAVNQPQHF.

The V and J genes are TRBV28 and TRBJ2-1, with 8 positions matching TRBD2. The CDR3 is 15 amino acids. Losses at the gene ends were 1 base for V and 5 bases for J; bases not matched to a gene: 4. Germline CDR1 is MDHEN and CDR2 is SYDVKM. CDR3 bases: TGTGCCAGCAGTTTATTGGTAGCGGGGAACAATGAGCAGTTCTTC. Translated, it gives CASSLLVAGNNEQFF.